This T cell receptor (beta chain) was recovered during a study of T cells of healthy individuals. One entry per CDR3 protein results from TCRdb running MiXCR on the 5' RACE reads. The sample comprises around 90,000 distinct CDR3 sequences, around 5.1% of which are singletons, and 6.5% to 8% rests with the top ten. In germline, CDR1 is MGHRA, CDR2 YSYEKL. The CDR3 is made up of 11 amino acids. Trimming removed 1 base at V and 8 bases at J, with 3 bases between. This clonotype was observed a few times. The chain links TRBV4-1 to TRBJ2-1; D is unclear. This TCR derives from a female donor in good health. The CDR3 region is CASSQAYEQFF. The CDR3 nucleotides read TGCGCCAGCAGCCAAGCTTATGAGCAGTTCTTC.